A single sample gave rise to the 28 T cell receptor beta chains below, sequenced in a study of T cells in Graves' hyperthyroidism and ophthalmopathy. RNA transcripts gave rise to amplified TCR beta CDR3 regions. The TCR CDR3 first-round RT-PCR relied on the HTBI primer set. TCRdb reprocessed the multiplex PCR reads with MiXCR, giving one entry per CDR3 protein. The top ten hold around 48% of the sample, which has 300,000 or so distinct CDR3 sequences, over 20% seen once. The source material was blood. The source of these receptors is a woman aged 50 to 60 with Graves' hyperthyroidism.

This clonotype was seen a few times. The rearrangement joins TRBV25-1 to TRBJ2-7; 15 nucleotides align to TRBD2. In germline, CDR1 is MGHDK, CDR2 SYGVNS. The CDR3 consists of 16 residues. Trimming cost V 8 bases and J 2 bases; bases outside gene matches: 7. The CDR3 DNA sequence: TGTGCCAGCGGAGGACTAGCGGGAGGGCCGACCTACGAGCAGTACTTC. Protein sequence: CASGGLAGGPTYEQYF.

This clonotype turned up a few times. CDR3 DNA sequence: TGCGCCAGCAGCCAACAGGGGGTGGTTGGCTACGAGCAGTACTTC. This codes for CASSQQGVVGYEQYF. This sequence joins TRBV4-1 and TRBJ2-7; TRBD1 agrees at 7 bases. This CDR3 contains 15 residues. Germline V gives CDR1 MGHRA, CDR2 YSYEKL. J was trimmed by 3 bases and V by 2 bases; bases with no gene match: 7.

This clonotype appeared a few times. This chain links TRBV25-1 with TRBJ2-7; D is uncertain. The V and J ends lost 3 bases and 2 bases respectively, with 11 bases between them. The CDR3 sequence is 14 residues long. Germline V gene sequence: CDR1 MGHDK, CDR2 SYGVNS. CDR3 protein: CASSDGPPPYEQYF. Here the CDR3 DNA reads TGTGCCAGCAGTGATGGACCCCCCCCCTACGAGCAGTACTTC.

This clonotype was detected ten times or more. The chain has TRBV18 and TRBJ2-1; 10 nucleotides line up with TRBD1. The CDR3 contains 15 residues. CDR1 is KGHSH, CDR2 LQKENI, per germline. Trimming cost V 5 bases and J 4 bases; bases outside gene matches: 5. CDR3 in amino acids: CASSATGGIYNEQFF. CDR3 bases: TGTGCCAGCTCAGCGACAGGGGGCATTTACAATGAGCAGTTCTTC. The entire variable domain, with the rest obtained from reference TRBV18 and TRBJ2-1, is as follows: NAGVMQNPRHLVRRRGQEARLRCSPMKGHSHVYWYRQLPEEGLKFMVYLQKENIIDESGMPKERFSAEFPKEGPSILRIQQVVRGDSAAYFCASSATGGIYNEQFFGPGTRLTVL.

There are many counts of this clonotype. The rearrangement joins TRBV20-1 to TRBJ2-5, with D uncertain. CDR1 DFQATT and CDR2 SNEGSKA come from the germline V gene (reference sequence). The CDR3 loop spans 13 amino acids. Trimming left V 7 bases short and J 2 bases short, with 14 bases between. The CDR3 DNA reads as TGCAGTGTGTTGGGGATGGGTCAAGAGACCCAGTACTTC. Encoded protein: CSVLGMGQETQYF.

This clonotype showed up just a few times. The rearrangement uses TRBV6-1 and TRBJ1-1, with D possibly TRBD1 on 6 matching bases. This CDR3 region has 10 residues. The germline V and J ends were trimmed by 7 bases and 11 bases, with 11 bases remaining between them. Germline assignment: CDR1 MNHNS and CDR2 SASEGT. CDR3 protein: CASMRGLAFF. The DNA of the CDR3 is TGTGCCAGCATGCGGGGGCTCGCTTTCTTT.

This clonotype has at least ten counts. The chain has TRBV6-5 and TRBJ2-3, with a tentative D call TRBD2 (6 bases). The germline gives CDR1 MNHEY, CDR2 SVGAGI. The CDR3 has 14 residues. V was cut by 0 bases and J by 4 bases, with 8 bases left in between. CDR3 loop: CASSYSGGADTQYF. The CDR3 nucleotides read TGTGCCAGCAGTTACTCGGGGGGAGCAGATACGCAGTATTTT.

The chain joins TRBV14 to TRBJ1-1, with unresolved D. V was trimmed by 0 bases and J by 5 bases, leaving 13 bases between them. The CDR3 contains 15 residues. CDR1 SGHDN and CDR2 FVKESK come from the germline V gene. The CDR3 bases are TGTGCCAGCAGCCAAGATCGGTACCGAGGGACTGAAGCTTTCTTT. Translated, it gives CASSQDRYRGTEAFF.

This clonotype was counted only a few times. This rearrangement joins TRBV24-1 to TRBJ2-5; a weak D match, TRBD2 (6 bases). This CDR3 is built from 11 residues. Trimming removed 9 bases from V and 9 bases from J, with 13 bases in between. Germline loops: CDR1 KGHDR, CDR2 SFDVKD. CDR3 sequence (DNA): TGTGCCACCGGAGGGCTGGGGGCCCAGTACTTC. Translated, it gives CATGGLGAQYF.

This clonotype has ten or more counts. The chain links TRBV30 to TRBJ1-5; 7 bases agree with TRBD1. The CDR3 spans 14 residues. V lost 3 bases and J lost 2; bases outside the gene matches: 4. The germline V gene has CDR1 GTSNPN and CDR2 SVGIG (reference sequence). The CDR3 here is CAWRQGPGNQPQHF. CDR3 DNA sequence: TGTGCCTGGAGACAGGGGCCCGGCAATCAGCCCCAGCATTTT.

The table lists this clonotype with many counts. The chain employs TRBV4-1 and TRBJ1-1; D possibly corresponds to TRBD1 (6 bases). V lost 6 bases, J lost 1 base, and 9 bases lay in between. This CDR3 has 13 residues. CDR1 is MGHRA, CDR2 YSYEKL, per germline. For the CDR3, the DNA is TGCGCCAGCAGTGGGACACAGAACACTGAAGCTTTCTTT. Translation: CASSGTQNTEAFF.

This clonotype was observed many times. This chain joins TRBV10-3 and TRBJ2-1; D possibly corresponds to TRBD2 (6 bases). CDR3 length equals 14 residues. Germline lookup yields CDR1 ENHRY and CDR2 SYGVKD. V was shortened by 0 bases and J by 9 bases, with 12 bases between the two germline ends. CDR3 residues: CAISESLAGGEQFF. CDR3 bases: TGTGCCATCAGTGAGTCTCTGGCCGGGGGTGAGCAGTTCTTC.

This clonotype has a handful of counts. The J gene is TRBJ2-4, the V gene TRBV7-8, with D tentatively TRBD1 (6 bases). This CDR3 has 17 residues. CDR1 and CDR2 from the germline V gene are SGHVS and FQNEAQ. V lost 2 bases, J lost 0 bases, and 14 bases lay in between. CDR3 nucleotides: TGTGCCAGCAGCTTAAGCTTAGGGGGTTTAGCCAAAAACATTCAGTACTTC. Amino acid sequence: CASSLSLGGLAKNIQYF.

The chain combines TRBV6-5 with TRBJ2-7; D remains unclear. The CDR3 loop spans 14 amino acids. CDR1 MNHEY and CDR2 SVGAGI come from the germline V gene. V was pared by 2 bases and J by 0 bases, with 8 bases between. The CDR3 DNA follows: TGTGCCAGCAGTTACACTTCAAGCTCCTACGAGCAGTACTTC. Translating it yields CASSYTSSSYEQYF.

This chain uses TRBV5-6 with TRBJ1-4, with TRBD1 matching 9 bases. From germline, CDR1 is SGHDT and CDR2 YYEEEE. The trim removed 1 base at V and 6 bases at J, leaving 4 bases unmatched. The CDR3 runs to 15 residues. The CDR3 loop reads CASSLSGQGHEKLFF. As DNA, the CDR3 is TGTGCCAGCAGCTTGTCGGGACAGGGCCATGAAAAACTGTTTTTT.

The chain recombines TRBV12-3 or TRBV12-4 with TRBJ2-2; TRBD1 agrees at 10 bases. The CDR3 is 16 residues long. The trim removed 6 bases at V and 2 bases at J, leaving 6 bases unmatched. The CDR3 DNA reads as TGTGCCAGCAGAGTCGGGACAGGGGAAAACACCGGGGAGCTGTTTTTT. It encodes CASRVGTGENTGELFF.

In its sample, this clonotype was seen many times. The V and J genes are TRBV3-1 and TRBJ2-3, with a weak D call TRBD2 (7 bases). This CDR3 contains 16 residues. Trimming removed 5 bases from V and 2 bases from J, with 17 bases in between. CDR1 and CDR2 (germline): LGHDT, YNNKEL (reference sequence). This CDR3 is CASSRGGGGLTDTQYF. DNA for the CDR3: TGTGCCAGCAGCAGAGGGGGAGGGGGACTCACAGATACGCAGTATTTT.

The chain uses TRBV5-5 and TRBJ2-2; D uncertain. Deletions cut 1 base from V and 0 bases from J, with 7 bases between. Germline V gene sequence: CDR1 SGHKS, CDR2 YYEKEE (reference sequence). CDR3 size: 15 residues. The CDR3 reads CASSLSPTNTGELFF. The CDR3 DNA reads as TGTGCCAGCAGCTTGTCCCCAACGAACACCGGGGAGCTGTTTTTT.

Of note for this clonotype: This may arise from a read error, as a much more abundant clone is one base away. The CDR3 nucleotides are TGCAGTGCTACGTACCTTCAGGAGGCGACCCTCCACTTT. It is translated as CSATYLQEATLHF. The chain employs TRBV20-1 and TRBJ1-6; unclear D gene. In germline, CDR1 is DFQATT, CDR2 SNEGSKA (reference sequence). Trimming cost V 4 bases and J 14 bases, with 18 bases left between them. The CDR3 length is 13 residues.

The chain carries TRBV2 and TRBJ1-6, with 7 bases that match TRBD1. Germline CDR1 SNHLY, CDR2 FYNNEI. The junction had 12 bases not matched to a gene; V was cut back by 9 bases and J by 13 bases. The CDR3 covers 13 residues. The CDR3, as DNA: TGTGCCAGTACAGCAGGGGGAACTTGGCCCCTCCACTTT. Amino acids: CASTAGGTWPLHF.

This clonotype was seen a few times. The CDR3 region is CSARGLHGQPQHF. CDR3 coding DNA: TGCAGTGCTAGAGGGCTCCATGGTCAGCCCCAGCATTTT. The chain combines TRBV20-1 with TRBJ1-5, with D unresolved. CDR3 length equals 13 residues. Germline CDR1 is DFQATT and CDR2 is SNEGSKA (reference sequence). V lost 1 base and J 6 bases, leaving 10 bases between the germline ends.

The chain carries TRBV10-3 and TRBJ2-5, with a weak D call TRBD2 (6 bases). The V and J ends lost 4 bases and 5 bases respectively, with 14 bases between them. Germline CDR1 reads ENHRY; CDR2 reads SYGVKD. The CDR3 has 14 amino acids. In DNA form, the CDR3 reads TGTGCCATCAGTGGGATGACTAGGGACGAGACCCAGTACTTC. The encoded protein is CAISGMTRDETQYF.

This clonotype was seen repeatedly, ten times or more. This clone may be a read error of a much larger clone one base away. The missing conserved phenylalanine or tryptophan at the end of this CDR3 makes a read error likely. The chain has TRBV7-9 and TRBJ2-7, with unresolved D. Deletions cut 8 bases from V and 0 bases from J, with 8 bases between. CDR1 is SEHNR and CDR2 is FQNEAQ in the germline V gene (reference sequence). The CDR3 covers 12 residues. Written as DNA, the CDR3 is TGTGCCAGCGGGCAAAGCTCCTACGAGCAGTACTCC. Amino acid sequence: CASGQSSYEQYS.

Comment on this clonotype: The junction differs from germline at one of its ends, possibly a read error. The V call is TRBV7-3, the J call TRBJ1-1, with D possibly TRBD1 on 6 matching bases. Germline V gives CDR1 SGHTA, CDR2 FQGTGA. The CDR3 runs 13 residues. CDR3 nucleotide sequence: TGTGCCGGCAGCTTGCAGGGGCTTACTGAAGCTTTCTTT. Translation gives CAGSLQGLTEAFF.

This clonotype was detected a few times. This chain connects TRBV11-2 to TRBJ2-1, with TRBD1 matching 9 bases. Germline V gives CDR1 SGHAT, CDR2 FQNNGV. The length of the CDR3 is 14 residues. Trimming took 6 bases from V and 7 from J; bases not matched to a gene: 7. The CDR3 DNA reads as TGTGCCAGCAGGCCCGGGACAGGGACGAATGAGCAGTTCTTC. Protein product: CASRPGTGTNEQFF.

This clonotype was seen ten or more times. The V gene is TRBV5-1, the J gene TRBJ2-1; 7 nucleotides agree with TRBD2. Trimming cost V 0 bases and J 8 bases; bases outside gene matches: 2. CDR1 and CDR2 from the germline V gene are SGHRS and YFSETQ. CDR3 length equals 13 residues. The DNA of the CDR3 is TGCGCCAGCAGCTTGGCGGGAGGATATGAGCAGTTCTTC. Protein: CASSLAGGYEQFF.

This clonotype has ten or more counts. The genes are TRBV18 and TRBJ2-5; maybe TRBD1 (5 bases). The germline V and J ends were trimmed by 2 bases and 4 bases, with 5 bases remaining between them. The CDR3 contains 12 residues. Germline loops: CDR1 KGHSH, CDR2 LQKENI. Written as DNA, the CDR3 is TGTGCCAGCTCACCAGGGGCAGAGACCCAGTACTTC. Translation gives CASSPGAETQYF.

This clonotype was seen many times. The chain combines TRBV11-3 with TRBJ2-6; D call uncertain. Per the germline V gene, CDR1 is SGHNT and CDR2 is YENEEA. This CDR3 contains 16 residues. V was clipped by 3 bases and J by 4 bases, with 13 bases between them. The CDR3 loop reads CASSFSGPGGANVLTF. CDR3 coding DNA: TGTGCCAGCAGCTTCTCAGGCCCCGGCGGGGCCAACGTCCTGACTTTC.